The sequence of this T cell receptor (beta chain) was determined in a study of CD8 T cells in Susac syndrome. The germline V and J ends were trimmed by 3 bases and 2 bases, with 6 bases remaining between them. The germline V gene encodes CDR1 MNHNS and CDR2 SASEGT. The CDR3 spans 13 residues. The CD8+ and CD4+ T cells were negatively isolated, with the TEMRA cells enriched by FACS. Reverse transcription used roughly 0.5 to 1 ug RNA and random hexamers. immunoSEQ multiplex PCR amplified TCR beta CDR3 across 54 Vbeta, 13 Jbeta. TCRdb re-called the immunoSEQ multiplex PCR reads through MiXCR, storing one row per CDR3 protein. In the table there are 69,000 or so distinct CDR3 sequences, roughly 94% of which are singletons.

The rearrangement links TRBV6-1 to TRBJ2-3; D is uncertain. The sample consisted of CD8+ T cells from PBMCs. The TCR comes from a human donor with multiple sclerosis. The CDR3 spells CASSEVVTDTQYF. The CDR3 DNA reads as TGTGCCAGCAGTGAGGTTGTCACAGATACGCAGTATTTT.